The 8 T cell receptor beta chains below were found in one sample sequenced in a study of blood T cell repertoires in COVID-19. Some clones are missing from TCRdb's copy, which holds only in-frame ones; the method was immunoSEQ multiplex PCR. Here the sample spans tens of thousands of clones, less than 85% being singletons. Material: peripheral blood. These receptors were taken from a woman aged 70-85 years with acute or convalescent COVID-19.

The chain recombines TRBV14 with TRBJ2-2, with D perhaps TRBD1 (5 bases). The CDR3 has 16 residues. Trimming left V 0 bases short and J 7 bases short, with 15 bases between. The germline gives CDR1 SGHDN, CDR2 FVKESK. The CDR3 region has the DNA TGTGCCAGCAGCCAAGATCTTACAGGACGCGGCGGGGAGCTGTTTTTT. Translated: CASSQDLTGRGGELFF.

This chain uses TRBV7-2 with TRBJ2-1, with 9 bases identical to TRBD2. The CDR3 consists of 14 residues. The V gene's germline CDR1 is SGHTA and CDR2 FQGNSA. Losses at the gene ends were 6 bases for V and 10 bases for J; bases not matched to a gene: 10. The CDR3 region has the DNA TGTGCCAGCAGTCTAAGGACTAGCGATCAGGAGCAGTTCTTC. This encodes CASSLRTSDQEQFF.

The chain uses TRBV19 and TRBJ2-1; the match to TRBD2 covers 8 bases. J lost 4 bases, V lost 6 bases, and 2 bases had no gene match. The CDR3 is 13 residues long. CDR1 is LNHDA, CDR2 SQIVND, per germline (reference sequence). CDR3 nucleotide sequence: TGTGCCAGTAGCGGACTAGCTTACAATGAGCAGTTCTTC. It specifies CASSGLAYNEQFF. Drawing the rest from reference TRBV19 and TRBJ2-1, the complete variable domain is DGGITQSPKYLFRKEGQNVTLSCEQNLNHDAMYWYRQDPGQGLRLIYYSQIVNDFQKGDIAEGYSVSREKKESFPLTVTSAQKNPTAFYLCASSGLAYNEQFFGPGTRLTVL.

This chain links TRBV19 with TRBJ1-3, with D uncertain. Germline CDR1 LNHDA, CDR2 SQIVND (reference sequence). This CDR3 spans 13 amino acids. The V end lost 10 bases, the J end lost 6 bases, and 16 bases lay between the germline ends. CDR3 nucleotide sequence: TGTGCCACGCGGACGGGAACAAAAAACACCATATATTTT. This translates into CATRTGTKNTIYF.

CDR3 sequence: CASSLSGQGTPLHF. The CDR3 region has the DNA TGTGCCAGCAGTTTATCGGGACAGGGGACACCCCTCCACTTT. This chain connects TRBV27 to TRBJ1-6; 10 bases are a match to TRBD1. The CDR3 has 14 amino acids. The germline V gene encodes CDR1 MNHEY and CDR2 SMNVEV (reference sequence). V lost 0 bases to trimming and J lost 11 bases; unmatched junction nucleotides: 1.

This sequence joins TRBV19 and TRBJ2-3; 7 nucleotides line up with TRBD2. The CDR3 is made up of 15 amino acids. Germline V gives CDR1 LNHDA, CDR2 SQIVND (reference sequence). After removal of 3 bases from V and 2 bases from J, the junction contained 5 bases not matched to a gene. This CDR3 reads CASSIEGTTTDTQYF. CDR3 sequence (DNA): TGTGCCAGTAGTATCGAGGGGACTACCACAGATACGCAGTATTTT.

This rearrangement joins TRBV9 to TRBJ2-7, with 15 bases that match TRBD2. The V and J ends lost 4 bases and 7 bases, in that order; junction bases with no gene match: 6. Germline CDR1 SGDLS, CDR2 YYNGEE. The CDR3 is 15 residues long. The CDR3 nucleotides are TGTGCCAGCAGCACAACGGGACTAGCGGGAGGTGAGCAGTACTTC. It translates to CASSTTGLAGGEQYF.

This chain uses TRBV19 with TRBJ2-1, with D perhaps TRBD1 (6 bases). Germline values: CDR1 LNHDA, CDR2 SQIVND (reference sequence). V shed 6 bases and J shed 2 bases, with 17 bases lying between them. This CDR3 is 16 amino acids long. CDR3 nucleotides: TGTGCCAGTAGCATATCTCGTGGGGGCGCCTACAATGAGCAGTTCTTC. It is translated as CASSISRGGAYNEQFF.